This is a list of T cell receptor beta chains from one sample in a study of cytomegalovirus exposure and HLA in healthy donors. Data came from immunoSEQ multiplex PCR; TCRdb stores just in-frame clones and leaves some out. The sample has about 120,000 clones, 65% to 85% seen once. The sequencing input was PBMCs. Receptors were obtained from a woman between 35 and 50 years old in good health and CMV-seropositive. Each CDR3 is given with its conserved first and last residue. Fields, in order: V gene, clone size, D gene, J gene, CDR3 DNA, CDR3 protein. The D gene is left open where the match is weak. Clone size is shown for a subset of rows, as once, few, many or a class of expanded clone.

TRBV11-3	NA	NA	TRBJ1-1	TGTGCCAGCAGCTTTTCCGGGAACACTGAAGCTTTCTTT	CASSFSGNTEAFF
TRBV6-5	NA	NA	TRBJ2-7	TGTGCCAGCAGTTACTCGGCCAGCTACGAGCAGTACTTC	CASSYSASYEQYF
TRBV9	NA	TRBD1	TRBJ1-5	TGTGCCAGCAGCCCCACGGGACAGAATAGCAATCAGCCCCAGCATTTT	CASSPTGQNSNQPQHF
TRBV5-1	NA	NA	TRBJ1-2	TGCGCCAGCAGCTTGGCGTTGGGCAGGGACTATGGCTACACCTTC	CASSLALGRDYGYTF
TRBV4-1	few	NA	TRBJ2-1	TGCGCCAGCAGCCAAGTATGGGGAGGTGAGCAGTTCTTC	CASSQVWGGEQFF
TRBV5-1	NA	TRBD1	TRBJ1-3	TGCGCCAGCAGCCTTAAGGACAGGGACTCTGGAAACACCATATATTTT	CASSLKDRDSGNTIYF
TRBV4-1	NA	NA	TRBJ2-7	TGCGCCAGCAGCCAAGAGGCCGAGCAGTACTTC	CASSQEAEQYF
TRBV6-1	NA	TRBD1	TRBJ2-7	TGTGCCACCACCCCATTCGGCAGGGGGACCTACGAGCAGTACTTC	CATTPFGRGTYEQYF
TRBV30	few	NA	TRBJ1-1	TGTGCCTGGAGTTTAAATCCTAACACTGAAGCTTTCTTT	CAWSLNPNTEAFF
TRBV2	NA	NA	TRBJ2-1	TGTGCCAGCAGTGACTTTGCGGGATTGAGGAATGAGCAGTTCTTC	CASSDFAGLRNEQFF
TRBV27	NA	NA	TRBJ2-2	TGTGCCAGCAGTTTACTAGGTACCCGGGAGCTGTTTTTT	CASSLLGTRELFF
TRBV10-3	NA	NA	TRBJ1-1	TGTGCCATCAGAACGACTAGCGCTGAAGCTTTCTTT	CAIRTTSAEAFF
TRBV28	NA	TRBD1	TRBJ1-5	TGTGCCAGCAGCCAATACGGGACAGGGATCAATCAGCCCCAGCATTTT	CASSQYGTGINQPQHF
TRBV2	few	NA	TRBJ1-4	TGTGCCAGCAGTGAACACCAACAGTCTAATGAAAAACTGTTTTTT	CASSEHQQSNEKLFF
TRBV5-1	NA	TRBD1	TRBJ1-1	TGCGCCAGCGTCTCGACAGGGTCGATGAACACTGAAGCTTTCTTT	CASVSTGSMNTEAFF
TRBV18	NA	TRBD1	TRBJ1-1	TGTGCCAGCTCACCCGGACAGGCCCTAGATGCTGAAGCTTTCTTT	CASSPGQALDAEAFF
TRBV5-4	NA	TRBD2	TRBJ2-1	TGTGCCAGCAGCCTAGGGTGGCGGGGGGGACCCAATGAGCAGTTCTTC	CASSLGWRGGPNEQFF
TRBV19	NA	NA	TRBJ2-1	TGTGCCAGTAGTTTCCGACAGTTCTACAATGAGCAGTTCTTC	CASSFRQFYNEQFF
TRBV30	NA	TRBD2	TRBJ2-1	TGTGCCTGGAGTCGCGGGGGTCTAGCGGGAGGAGACGATGAGCAGTTCTTC	CAWSRGGLAGGDDEQFF
TRBV9	NA	NA	TRBJ1-5	TGTGCCAGCAGCAAGGGGGATGGGGATCAGCCCCAGCATTTT	CASSKGDGDQPQHF
TRBV23-1	NA	TRBD1	TRBJ1-5	TGCGCCAGCAGTCACCAGACAGGGCATCAGCCCCAGCATTTT	CASSHQTGHQPQHF
TRBV29-1	NA	TRBD2	TRBJ2-7	TGCAGCGCCACGGGACTAGTCGAAACCTACGAGCAGTACTTC	CSATGLVETYEQYF
TRBV18	NA	TRBD1	TRBJ1-1	TGTGCCAGCTCACCATTGGGACAGGGGAACACTGAAGCTTTCTTT	CASSPLGQGNTEAFF
TRBV4-2	once	TRBD2	TRBJ2-7	TGTGCCAGCAGCCAACTAGCGGGAGGTACCTACGAGCAGTACTTC	CASSQLAGGTYEQYF
TRBV2	few	NA	TRBJ2-7	TGTGCCAGCAGTGACCGGGACTCAGCCTACGAGCAGTACTTC	CASSDRDSAYEQYF
TRBV18	NA	NA	TRBJ2-6	TGTGCCAGCTCACCACTCGGGACTTTTAGCTCTGGGGCCAACGTCCTGACTTTC	CASSPLGTFSSGANVLTF
TRBV5-4	NA	NA	TRBJ1-1	TGTGCCAGCAGCTTGAGGGGTGGGTACACTGAAGCTTTCTTT	CASSLRGGYTEAFF
TRBV27	NA	NA	TRBJ2-1	TGTGCCAGCAGTTTATCGGGCGGAGGGTACTACAATGAGCAGTTCTTC	CASSLSGGGYYNEQFF
TRBV9	NA	TRBD1	TRBJ1-1	TGTGCCAGCAGCACCGGACAGGGGTACACTGAAGCTTTCTTT	CASSTGQGYTEAFF
TRBV7-9	few	TRBD1	TRBJ1-3	TGTGCCAGCAGCAGGCAGGGGGCGGCTGGAAACACCATATATTTT	CASSRQGAAGNTIYF
TRBV2	NA	NA	TRBJ2-7	TGTGCCAGCAGCCCCGCCTACGAGCAGTACTTC	CASSPAYEQYF
TRBV5-1	NA	NA	TRBJ2-1	TGCGCCAGCAGAACTGTGACGACTACCGATGAGCAGTTCTTC	CASRTVTTTDEQFF
TRBV19	NA	TRBD1	TRBJ1-1	TGTGCCAGTAGTATAGGGACAGGGCGCCCTGAAGCTTTCTTT	CASSIGTGRPEAFF
TRBV7-7	NA	TRBD1	TRBJ2-1	TGTGCTAGCAGCCCCTACCCACCAGGGGGAAGCTACAATGAGCAGTTCTTC	CASSPYPPGGSYNEQFF
TRBV2	NA	TRBD1	TRBJ1-2	TGTGCCAGCAGTGAATGGGCTTTAGACAGGGGGTCTAACTATGGCTACACCTTC	CASSEWALDRGSNYGYTF
TRBV5-6	NA	TRBD1	TRBJ2-5	TGTGCCAGCAGCCCAACCGGACAGGGTGAGCGGGAGACCCAGTACTTC	CASSPTGQGERETQYF
TRBV29-1	NA	NA	TRBJ2-1	TGCAGCGCCGACAGTCACAATGAGCAGTTCTTC	CSADSHNEQFF